These 21 T cell receptor beta chains were all obtained from the same sample, sequenced in a study of cytomegalovirus exposure and HLA in healthy donors. The study ran its PCR with 60 Vbeta and 13 Jbeta primers. The data were produced by immunoSEQ multiplex PCR, yet TCRdb's version contains in-frame clones alone and is incomplete. The table records around 150,000 clones, less than 85% of them present only once. Sequencing was carried out using PBMCs. The receptors stem from a man in his forties or fifties in good health and CMV-seronegative.

The sample holds a few counts of this clone. This chain links TRBV6-1 with TRBJ1-1; 7 bases map to TRBD1. V was clipped by 6 bases and J by 3 bases; unmatched bases: 7. This CDR3 is 14 amino acids long. The germline CDR1 and CDR2 sequences are MNHNS and SASEGT. CDR3 nucleotide sequence: TGTGCCAGCAGAAGACAGGGAAGGGACACTGAAGCTTTCTTT. Its protein product is CASRRQGRDTEAFF.

The chain links TRBV6-4 to TRBJ2-7; possibly TRBD1 for D (5 bases). Per the germline V gene, CDR1 is MRHNA and CDR2 is SNTAGT. The CDR3 has 16 amino acids. Trimming cost V 4 bases and J 3 bases, with 19 bases left between them. The CDR3 reads CASSGLGLTYSYEQYF. The CDR3 DNA follows: TGTGCCAGCAGTGGATTGGGGCTGACCTACAGCTACGAGCAGTACTTC.

This chain uses TRBV5-1 with TRBJ2-3; possibly TRBD2 for D (5 bases). The CDR3 is 18 amino acids. Trimming shortened V by 0 bases and J by 0 bases, and 17 bases separated the two germline ends. The germline CDR1 and CDR2 sequences are SGHRS and YFSETQ. CDR3 protein: CASSLVSGKPTSTDTQYF. DNA of the CDR3: TGCGCCAGCAGCTTGGTAAGCGGCAAACCCACTAGCACAGATACGCAGTATTTT.

The V and J genes are TRBV11-1 and TRBJ2-7; 8 nucleotides match TRBD2. V lost 5 bases, J lost 6 bases, and 6 bases stayed unmatched. The germline V gene has CDR1 SGHAT and CDR2 FQDESV (reference sequence). This CDR3 region has 13 residues. The CDR3: CASSPTRGGEQYF. CDR3 in DNA: TGTGCCAGCAGCCCCACCCGGGGGGGCGAGCAGTACTTC.

This clone was found a few times. The V and J genes are TRBV5-1 and TRBJ2-6; TRBD1 agrees at 9 bases. The CDR3 contains 17 residues. J was trimmed by 0 bases and V by 4 bases; bases with no gene match: 5. The germline V gene encodes CDR1 SGHRS and CDR2 YFSETQ. The CDR3 sequence: CASSQSDRGSGANVLTF. The DNA of the CDR3 is TGCGCCAGCAGCCAATCGGACAGGGGCTCTGGGGCCAACGTCCTGACTTTC.

This chain connects TRBV7-9 to TRBJ1-1; tentative D call: TRBD1 (6 bases). This CDR3 has 15 residues. Trimming left V 7 bases short and J 4 bases short, with 19 bases between. Per the germline V gene, CDR1 is SEHNR and CDR2 is FQNEAQ (reference sequence). CDR3 nucleotides: TGTGCCAGCATCCAGGGAGACAGGTTGCGCACTGAAGCTTTCTTT. It is translated as CASIQGDRLRTEAFF.

This chain links TRBV6-1 with TRBJ2-5; unclear D gene. The V end was cut by 3 bases, the J end by 5 bases, with 4 bases between. The CDR3 length is 11 residues. Germline loops: CDR1 MNHNS, CDR2 SASEGT. CDR3 residues: CASSDIETQYF. CDR3 DNA sequence: TGTGCCAGCAGTGATATCGAGACCCAGTACTTC.

In its sample, this clone was seen once. This chain uses TRBV19 with TRBJ1-2; D unresolved. The CDR3 extends over 10 amino acids. Germline values: CDR1 LNHDA, CDR2 SQIVND (reference sequence). Trimming stripped 7 bases from V and 8 bases from J, with 8 bases between. The CDR3 sequence is CASKRGGYTF. CDR3 nucleotides: TGTGCCAGTAAGCGGGGAGGCTACACCTTC.

This clone was seen repeatedly, ten times or more. The chain couples TRBV6-6 to TRBJ1-1, with 9 bases that match TRBD1. The CDR3 has 16 amino acids. Germline V gene data show CDR1 as MNHNY and CDR2 as SVGAGI (reference sequence). The V and J ends lost 7 bases and 4 bases, in that order; junction bases with no gene match: 13. The CDR3 sequence is CASTRLTGGGVTEAFF. The CDR3 DNA follows: TGTGCCAGCACTCGCCTGACAGGGGGAGGGGTCACTGAAGCTTTCTTT.

Details on this clone: This same CDR3 is encoded by further DNA sequences in the sample. The V gene is TRBV4-1, the J gene TRBJ2-3; the match to TRBD2 covers 9 bases. Germline-derived CDR1 and CDR2 are MGHRA and YSYEKL. The CDR3 is 17 amino acids. The ends lost 2 bases at V and 6 bases at J; junction bases unmatched: 12. CDR3 DNA sequence: TGCGCCAGCAGCCAATTACCTAGCGGGGAAGCACGGGATACGCAGTATTTT. Translation: CASSQLPSGEARDTQYF.

The rearrangement links TRBV2 to TRBJ1-5; D might be TRBD1 (5 bases). CDR3 length: 13 amino acids. V shed 7 bases and J shed 5 bases, with 12 bases lying between them. The germline V gene has CDR1 SNHLY and CDR2 FYNNEI. The CDR3 sequence: CASIGGVDQPQHF. Here the CDR3 DNA reads TGTGCCAGCATTGGGGGGGTGGATCAGCCCCAGCATTTT.

For this clone: In the same sample, other DNA sequences code for this CDR3. The CDR3 region is CASSLGQQETQYF. For the CDR3, the DNA is TGTGCCAGCAGCTTGGGGCAGCAAGAGACCCAGTACTTC. The rearrangement links TRBV5-4 to TRBJ2-5; no clear D gene. V was trimmed by 0 bases and J by 2 bases, leaving 5 bases between them. CDR1 and CDR2 from the germline V gene are SGHNT and YYREEE (reference sequence). The CDR3 loop spans 13 amino acids.

The chain couples TRBV6-4 to TRBJ2-1, with a tentative D call TRBD1 (7 bases). The V gene lost 7 bases and the J gene lost 5 bases, with 18 bases spanning the gap. The CDR3 contains 15 residues. The V gene's germline CDR1 is MRHNA and CDR2 SNTAGT. CDR3 loop: CASILQGGSHNEQFF. In nucleotides, the CDR3 is TGTGCCAGCATCCTCCAGGGGGGTTCCCACAATGAGCAGTTCTTC.

The chain recombines TRBV5-1 with TRBJ1-2; D ambiguous. The ends were cut back, 2 bases at V and 3 bases at J, with 8 bases in the middle. The germline CDR1 and CDR2 sequences are SGHRS and YFSETQ. This CDR3 region has 13 residues. The CDR3 sequence is CASSFDGDYGYTF. The CDR3 DNA reads as TGCGCCAGCAGCTTTGACGGGGACTATGGCTACACCTTC. The full variable domain, rest sourced from reference TRBV5-1 and TRBJ1-2, is KAGVTQTPRYLIKTRGQQVTLSCSPISGHRSVSWYQQTPGQGLQFLFEYFSETQRNKGNFPGRFSGRQFSNSRSEMNVSTLELGDSALYLCASSFDGDYGYTFGSGTRLTVV.

The rearrangement joins TRBV5-4 to TRBJ2-2, with D perhaps matching TRBD1 (5 bases). V lost 4 bases and J 0 bases, leaving 10 bases between the germline ends. CDR3 length equals 15 residues. Germline V gives CDR1 SGHNT, CDR2 YYREEE (reference sequence). The DNA of the CDR3 is TGTGCCAGCAGCCAACAGGCCGCGAACACCGGGGAGCTGTTTTTT. Encoded protein: CASSQQAANTGELFF.

The chain joins TRBV5-1 to TRBJ1-4; D ambiguous. The V end lost 0 bases, the J end lost 0 bases, and 9 bases lay between the germline ends. Germline V gene sequence: CDR1 SGHRS, CDR2 YFSETQ. The CDR3 sequence is 16 residues long. The CDR3 reads CASSLGAPPTNEKLFF. DNA for the CDR3: TGCGCCAGCAGCTTGGGGGCCCCACCAACTAATGAAAAACTGTTTTTT. Filled out from reference TRBV5-1 and TRBJ1-4, the complete variable domain reads KAGVTQTPRYLIKTRGQQVTLSCSPISGHRSVSWYQQTPGQGLQFLFEYFSETQRNKGNFPGRFSGRQFSNSRSEMNVSTLELGDSALYLCASSLGAPPTNEKLFFGSGTQLSVL.

The chain couples TRBV23-1 to TRBJ2-7; 9 nucleotides line up with TRBD1. TRBV23-1 is an open reading frame, and its role is uncertain. The CDR3 runs 14 residues. V shed 4 bases, J shed 7 bases, and the junction held 8 bases outside the gene matches. For the CDR3, the DNA is TGCGCCAGCAGTCTGGGACAGGGTTTCGGGGAGCAGTACTTC. Translation: CASSLGQGFGEQYF.

This chain links TRBV7-9 with TRBJ1-2; 7 bases match TRBD1. CDR3 length: 14 residues. Looked up from germline, CDR1 is SEHNR and CDR2 is FQNEAQ (reference sequence). V gave up 1 base and J gave up 8 bases; unmatched junction bases: 7. CDR3 in amino acids: CASSLGGGPRGYTF. CDR3 DNA: TGTGCCAGCAGCTTAGGAGGGGGCCCTAGAGGCTACACCTTC.

The chain carries TRBV11-1 and TRBJ2-7; 8 bases match TRBD1. This CDR3 is built from 13 residues. V lost 4 bases and J lost 7; bases outside the gene matches: 6. Germline V gives CDR1 SGHAT, CDR2 FQDESV (reference sequence). This CDR3 reads CASSSRDRLEQYF. DNA of the CDR3: TGTGCCAGCAGCTCCCGGGACAGGCTAGAGCAGTACTTC.

This clone was picked up a small number of times. CDR3 protein: CASSSSPNTEAFF. CDR3 sequence (DNA): TGTGCCAGCAGTTCCAGTCCGAACACTGAAGCTTTCTTT. V and J are TRBV6-5 and TRBJ1-1; D gene ambiguous. From germline, CDR1 is MNHEY and CDR2 SVGAGI. The CDR3 has 13 amino acids. V was trimmed by 4 bases and J by 1 base, leaving 7 bases between them.

This chain uses TRBV19 with TRBJ2-1; tentatively, D is TRBD2 (5 bases). The CDR3 runs 15 residues. The V gene's germline CDR1 is LNHDA and CDR2 SQIVND (reference sequence). Between the trimmed V and J ends, which lost 1 base and 6 bases, there was a span of 13 bases. CDR3 in amino acids: CASSIGTSWFNEQFF. The CDR3 DNA follows: TGTGCCAGTAGTATAGGTACTAGTTGGTTCAATGAGCAGTTCTTC.